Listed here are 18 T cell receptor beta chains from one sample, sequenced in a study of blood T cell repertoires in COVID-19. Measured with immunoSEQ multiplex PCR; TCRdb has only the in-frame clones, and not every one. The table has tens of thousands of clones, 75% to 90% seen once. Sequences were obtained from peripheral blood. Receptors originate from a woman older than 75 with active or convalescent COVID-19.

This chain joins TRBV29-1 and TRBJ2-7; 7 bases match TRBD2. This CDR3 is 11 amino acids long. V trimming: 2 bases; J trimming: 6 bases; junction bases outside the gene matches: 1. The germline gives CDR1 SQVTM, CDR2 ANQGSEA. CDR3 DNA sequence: TGCAGCGTTGAACGGGGGGTCGAGCAGTACTTC. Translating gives CSVERGVEQYF.

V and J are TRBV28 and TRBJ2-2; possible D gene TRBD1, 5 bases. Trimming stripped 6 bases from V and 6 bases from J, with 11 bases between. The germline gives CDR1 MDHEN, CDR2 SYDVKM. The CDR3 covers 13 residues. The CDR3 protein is CASRLQGSGELFF. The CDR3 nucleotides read TGTGCCAGCAGACTCCAGGGATCCGGGGAGCTGTTTTTT.

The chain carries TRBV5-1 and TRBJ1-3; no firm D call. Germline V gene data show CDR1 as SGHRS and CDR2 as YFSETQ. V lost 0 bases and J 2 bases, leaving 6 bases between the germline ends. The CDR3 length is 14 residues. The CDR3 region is CASSLGSTGNTIYF. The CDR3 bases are TGCGCCAGCAGCTTGGGCAGTACTGGAAACACCATATATTTT.

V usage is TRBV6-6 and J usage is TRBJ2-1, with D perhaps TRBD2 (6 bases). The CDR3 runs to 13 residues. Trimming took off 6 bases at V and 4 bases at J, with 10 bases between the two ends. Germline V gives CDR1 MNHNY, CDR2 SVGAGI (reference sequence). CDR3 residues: CASSRDSYNEQFF. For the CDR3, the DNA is TGTGCCAGCAGCCGGGACTCGTACAATGAGCAGTTCTTC.

The chain's CDR3 is CATSDGVLETQYF. The CDR3 DNA sequence: TGTGCCACCAGTGACGGGGTGTTGGAGACCCAGTACTTC. The V call is TRBV24-1, the J call TRBJ2-5, with D perhaps matching TRBD2 (5 bases). The CDR3 loop spans 13 amino acids. Trimming stripped 4 bases from V and 5 bases from J, with 10 bases between. CDR1 KGHDR and CDR2 SFDVKD come from the germline V gene.

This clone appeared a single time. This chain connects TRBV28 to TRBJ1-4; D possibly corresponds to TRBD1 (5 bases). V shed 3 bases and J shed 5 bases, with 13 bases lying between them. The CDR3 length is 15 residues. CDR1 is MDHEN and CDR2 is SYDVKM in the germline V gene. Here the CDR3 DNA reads TGTGCCAGCAGTTTTGGGGCAGCAGGGAATGAAAAACTGTTTTTT. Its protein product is CASSFGAAGNEKLFF.

This CDR3 reads CASADSWVNTEAFF. In DNA form, the CDR3 reads TGTGCCAGCGCCGACAGTTGGGTGAACACTGAAGCTTTCTTT. The chain links TRBV2 to TRBJ1-1; a weak D match, TRBD1 (5 bases). The CDR3 runs 14 residues. Trimming shortened V by 8 bases and J by 0 bases, and 13 bases separated the two germline ends. Germline V gene lookup returns CDR1 SNHLY and CDR2 FYNNEI.

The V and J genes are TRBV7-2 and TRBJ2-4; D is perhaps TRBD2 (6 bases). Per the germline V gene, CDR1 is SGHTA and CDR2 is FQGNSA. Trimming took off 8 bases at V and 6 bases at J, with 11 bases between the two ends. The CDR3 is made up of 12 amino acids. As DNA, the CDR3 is TGTGCCAGCGCTGATAGCGGAAACATTCAGTACTTC. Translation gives CASADSGNIQYF.

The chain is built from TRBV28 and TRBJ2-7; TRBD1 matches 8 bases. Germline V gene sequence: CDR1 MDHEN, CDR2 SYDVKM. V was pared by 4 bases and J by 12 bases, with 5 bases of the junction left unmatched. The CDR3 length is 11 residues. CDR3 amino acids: CASSSGQGRYF. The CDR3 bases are TGTGCCAGCAGTTCCGGACAGGGTCGGTACTTC.

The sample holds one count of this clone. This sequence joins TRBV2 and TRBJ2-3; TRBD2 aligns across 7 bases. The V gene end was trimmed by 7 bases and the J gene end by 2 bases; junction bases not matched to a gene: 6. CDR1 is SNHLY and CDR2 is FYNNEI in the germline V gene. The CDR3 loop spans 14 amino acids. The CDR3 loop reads CASISGVFTDTQYF. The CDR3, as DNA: TGTGCCAGCATAAGCGGGGTATTCACAGATACGCAGTATTTT.

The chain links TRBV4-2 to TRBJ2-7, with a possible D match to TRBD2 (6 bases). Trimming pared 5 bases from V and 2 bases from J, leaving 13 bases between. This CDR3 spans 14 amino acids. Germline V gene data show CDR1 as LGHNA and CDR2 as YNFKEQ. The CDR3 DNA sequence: TGTGCCAGCAGCGACCGGGGGAGCACCTACGAGCAGTACTTC. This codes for CASSDRGSTYEQYF.

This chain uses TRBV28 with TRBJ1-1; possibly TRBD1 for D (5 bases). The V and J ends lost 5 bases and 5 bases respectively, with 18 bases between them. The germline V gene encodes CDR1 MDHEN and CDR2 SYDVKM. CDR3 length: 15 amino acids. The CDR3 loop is CASSIPAGGFTEAFF. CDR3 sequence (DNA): TGTGCCAGCAGTATACCCGCCGGGGGGTTTACTGAAGCTTTCTTT. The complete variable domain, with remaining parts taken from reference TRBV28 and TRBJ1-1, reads DVKVTQSSRYLVKRTGEKVFLECVQDMDHENMFWYRQDPGLGLRLIYFSYDVKMKEKGDIPEGYSVSREKKERFSLILESASTNQTSMYLCASSIPAGGFTEAFFGQGTRLTVV.

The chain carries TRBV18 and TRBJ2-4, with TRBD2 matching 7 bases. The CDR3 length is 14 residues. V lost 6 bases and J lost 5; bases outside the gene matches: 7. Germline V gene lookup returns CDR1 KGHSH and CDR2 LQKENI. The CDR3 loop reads CASSLRGRENIQYF. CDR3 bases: TGTGCCAGCTCCCTCCGGGGGAGGGAAAACATTCAGTACTTC. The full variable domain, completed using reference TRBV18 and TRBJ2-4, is NAGVMQNPRHLVRRRGQEARLRCSPMKGHSHVYWYRQLPEEGLKFMVYLQKENIIDESGMPKERFSAEFPKEGPSILRIQQVVRGDSAAYFCASSLRGRENIQYFGAGTRLSVL.

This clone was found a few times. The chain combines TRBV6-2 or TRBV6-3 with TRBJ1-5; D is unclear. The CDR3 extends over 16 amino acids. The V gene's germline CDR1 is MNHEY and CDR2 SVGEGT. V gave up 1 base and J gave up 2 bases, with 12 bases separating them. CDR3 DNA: TGTGCCAGCAGTTACTGGAGGGCCGGGGGCAATCAGCCCCAGCATTTT. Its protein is CASSYWRAGGNQPQHF.

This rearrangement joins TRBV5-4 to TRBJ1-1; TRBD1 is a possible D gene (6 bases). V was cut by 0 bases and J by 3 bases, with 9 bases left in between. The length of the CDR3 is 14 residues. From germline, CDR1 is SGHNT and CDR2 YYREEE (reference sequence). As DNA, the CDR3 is TGTGCCAGCAGCTTGGGCGGGGGCGACACTGAAGCTTTCTTT. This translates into CASSLGGGDTEAFF.

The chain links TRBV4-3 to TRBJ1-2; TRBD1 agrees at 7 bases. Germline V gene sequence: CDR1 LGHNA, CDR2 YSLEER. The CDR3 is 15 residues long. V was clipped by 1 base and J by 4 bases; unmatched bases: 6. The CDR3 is CASSQANRGPYGYTF. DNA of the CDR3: TGCGCCAGCAGCCAAGCCAACAGGGGCCCCTATGGCTACACCTTC.

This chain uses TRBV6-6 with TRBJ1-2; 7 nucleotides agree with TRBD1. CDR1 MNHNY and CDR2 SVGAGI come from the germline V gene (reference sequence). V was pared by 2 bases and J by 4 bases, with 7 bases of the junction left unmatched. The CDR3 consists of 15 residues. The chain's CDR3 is CASSYNTGAVYGYTF. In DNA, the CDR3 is TGTGCCAGCAGTTACAACACAGGGGCCGTCTATGGCTACACCTTC.

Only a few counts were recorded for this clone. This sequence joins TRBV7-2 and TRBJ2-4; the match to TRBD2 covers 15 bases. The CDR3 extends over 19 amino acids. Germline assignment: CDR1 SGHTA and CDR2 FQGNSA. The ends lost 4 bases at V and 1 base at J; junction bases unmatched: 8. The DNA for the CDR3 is TGTGCCAGCAGCTCAGGACTAGCGGGAGGGCCTAAGGCCAAAAACATTCAGTACTTC. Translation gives CASSSGLAGGPKAKNIQYF.